This entry concerns a single T cell receptor beta chain. What it binds is not known. Profiling relied on immunoSEQ multiplex PCR, and the TCRdb table lists in-frame clones only, not all of them. This sample has about 140,000 clones; around 93% occur once, and the top ten carry around 7.1%. These data are taken from a study of T cell responses to AZD1222 COVID-19 vaccine. Study observations and caveats: Every sample of the repertoires postdated the peak T cell response.

The CDR3 length is 14 residues. The germline gives CDR1 SGHDT, CDR2 YYEEEE. V was pared by 3 bases and J by 1 base, with 11 bases between. The rearrangement links TRBV5-6 to TRBJ2-7; weak D call: TRBD2 (6 bases). The TCR sequence derives from an adult who received the AZD1222 COVID-19 vaccine. Sequencing used peripheral blood, obtained 28 days after the second AZD1222 dose. Written as DNA, the CDR3 is TGTGCCAGCAGCTACGGGACTGATTCCTACGAGCAGTACTTC. It yields the protein CASSYGTDSYEQYF.